This TCR beta chain was profiled in a study of chemoradiotherapy in HPV16-positive cancers. Turning to the study itself: Candidate HPV-specific T-cell clones and common TCR motifs came from functional assays in two HPV16-positive patients. Study outcomes and limitations: Only two HPV16-positive patients supplied the functional HPV-specificity definition.

Sequenced by immunoSEQ multiplex PCR; TCRdb stores in-frame clones only, minus some. The sample lists thousands of clones; about 67% were seen once. In the case of this clone: What it binds is unknown.

The clonotype was recovered from a human donor with HPV-associated anogenital cancer. Sequences were derived from tumor tissue, sampled from a patient who underwent chemoradiotherapy.

The CDR3 region is CASSTQWEGEQYF. CDR3 DNA sequence: TGTGCCAGCAGCACCCAGTGGGAAGGGGAGCAGTACTTC. This chain links TRBV11-3 with TRBJ2-7; D gene unclear. Germline CDR1 SGHNT, CDR2 YENEEA. Trimming took 5 bases from V and 7 from J, leaving 15 bases between them. This CDR3 comprises 13 residues.